This paragraph covers one T cell receptor beta chain sequence. Its antigen remains unidentified. This sample stems from a study of tumor-infiltrating lymphocytes in primary liver carcinoma. Study-level results: No more than about 8-24% of top clones could be seen in all five tumor regions. Lower overlap was observed for tumor-adjacent and tumor-blood pairs relative to tumor region pairs. It was in tumors, not blood, that the top-250-clone fraction was significantly higher (p = 0.039).

Germline V gene sequence: CDR1 SQVTM, CDR2 ANQGSEA. Trimming took 8 bases from V and 10 from J, leaving 23 bases between them. The CDR3 spans 13 residues. Unsorted bulk tissue of roughly 18-32 mg yielded co-extracted RNA and DNA. The study found over 75% viable tumor cells in every tumor sample. With 500 ng total RNA as template and a constant-region primer, TCR beta cDNA was made. Libraries for TCR beta were built through three nested multiplex PCR rounds, which together made up a slightly modified ARM-PCR procedure. The study ran its first two PCR rounds for roughly 11 cycles each, using TRBV1-TRBV30 forward primers and a C-beta reverse primer. One entry per CDR3 protein results from TCRdb running MiXCR on the multiplex PCR reads. The profile shows tens of thousands of distinct CDR3 sequences, around 72% of them singletons.

The sequence was collected from a man aged 35-49 years with primary liver carcinoma and hepatitis B virus infection. Sequencing was done on a sample of liver tumor tissue from sampling region 2. Documented subset: tumor region T2, inferior pole. The chain carries TRBV29-1 and TRBJ2-5, with D tentatively TRBD2 (6 bases). This CDR3 reads CSSSAEGQGIQYF. In nucleotides, the CDR3 is TGCAGCTCATCAGCGGAGGGCCAAGGGATCCAGTACTTC.